The 30 T cell receptor beta chains presented below share a single source sample, sequenced in a study of vaccination and CD4 T cells after COVID-19. Treatment defined: approximately nine-day PBMC culture with coronavirus spike peptide pools or control peptides (ViraFEST assay). The antigens these receptors bind are not known. Sequenced with the Oncomine TCR Beta short-read assay was DNA taken from cultured CD4+ T cells. MiXCR, run by TCRdb on the PCR reads, gives a single entry per CDR3 protein. The table lists about 15,000 distinct CDR3 sequences, about three quarters of them singletons. What was sequenced was CD4+ T cells from blood, cultured in vitro. The receptors stem from a human donor who had recovered from COVID-19.

The rearrangement uses TRBV20-1 and TRBJ2-7, with a possible D match to TRBD1 (6 bases). CDR1 is DFQATT and CDR2 is SNEGSKA in the germline V gene (reference sequence). V lost 7 bases and J 2 bases, leaving 15 bases between the germline ends. CDR3 length: 13 amino acids. The CDR3 loop is CSEGKTGTYEQYF. The CDR3 DNA follows: TGCAGTGAGGGGAAAACAGGGACCTACGAGCAGTACTTC.

A remark on this clonotype: The germline gene is not matched at one end of the junction; a read error may be the cause. The rearrangement uses TRBV6-2 or TRBV6-3 and TRBJ1-5; possibly TRBD1 for D (5 bases). The CDR3 totals 13 residues. Germline V lookup: CDR1 MNHEY, CDR2 SVGEGT. The CDR3 region has the DNA TGTGCCAGCAGCTCGGGCCTAGGGGCCTCCCACATTTTT. Translated, it gives CASSSGLGASHIF.

The chain couples TRBV5-4 to TRBJ2-3, with D possibly matching TRBD1 (5 bases). Looked up from germline, CDR1 is SGHNT and CDR2 is YYREEE (reference sequence). V dropped 4 bases and J dropped 2 bases, with 11 bases sitting between them. The CDR3 has 14 residues. The DNA of the CDR3 is TGTGCCAGCAGCAGTACAGGAGACACAGATACGCAGTATTTT. Its protein product is CASSSTGDTDTQYF.

The V and J genes are TRBV7-2 and TRBJ2-2; the match to TRBD1 covers 8 bases. Germline CDR1 SGHTA, CDR2 FQGNSA. V lost 4 bases to trimming and J lost 0 bases; unmatched junction nucleotides: 7. The CDR3 spans 17 residues. The CDR3 DNA reads TGTGCCAGCAGCTCGGTTGACAGGGGAGCGAACACCGGGGAGCTGTTTTTT. It encodes CASSSVDRGANTGELFF.

This clonotype was detected a few times. This chain joins TRBV2 and TRBJ1-2, with no clear D. The CDR3 sequence is 13 residues long. Germline V CDR1 and CDR2: SNHLY, FYNNEI. V lost 4 bases and J 6 bases, leaving 12 bases between the germline ends. The DNA for the CDR3 is TGTGCCAGCAGTGCCTGGCAAATAAATGGCTACACCTTC. Translation gives CASSAWQINGYTF.

This clonotype turned up a few times. The chain recombines TRBV7-8 with TRBJ2-4; D might be TRBD1 (5 bases). CDR3 length: 14 residues. Looked up from germline, CDR1 is SGHVS and CDR2 is FQNEAQ. Deletions cut 2 bases from V and 5 bases from J, with 10 bases between. The CDR3 spells CASSLRQGQNIQYF. CDR3 bases: TGTGCCAGCAGCTTAAGGCAGGGCCAAAACATTCAGTACTTC. Looking up the rest from reference TRBV7-8 and TRBJ2-4 gives the full variable domain: GAGVSQSPRYKVAKRGQDVALRCDPISGHVSLFWYQQALGQGPEFLTYFQNEAQLDKSGLPSDRFFAERPEGSVSTLKIQRTQQEDSAVYLCASSLRQGQNIQYFGAGTRLSVL.

The rearrangement joins TRBV24-1 to TRBJ1-5; D is uncertain. This CDR3 has 14 residues. The V gene lost 2 bases and the J gene lost 9 bases, with 13 bases spanning the gap. The V gene's germline CDR1 is KGHDR and CDR2 SFDVKD. CDR3 in DNA: TGTGCCACCAGTGATTATGGCCCGGGTGCGCCCCAGCATTTT. Its protein is CATSDYGPGAPQHF.

This chain connects TRBV7-9 to TRBJ1-2; 9 nucleotides align to TRBD1. Germline CDR1 is SEHNR and CDR2 is FQNEAQ (reference sequence). The junction had 3 bases not matched to a gene; V was cut back by 3 bases and J by 4 bases. CDR3 length equals 14 residues. CDR3 sequence reads: CASSLQTGGYGYTF. CDR3 sequence (DNA): TGTGCCAGCAGCTTGCAGACAGGGGGCTATGGCTACACCTTC.

This sequence joins TRBV6-5 and TRBJ1-2; perhaps TRBD1 as D (6 bases). CDR3 length equals 15 residues. Germline CDR1 reads MNHEY; CDR2 reads SVGAGI. Trimming stripped 6 bases from V and 3 bases from J, with 17 bases between. The chain's CDR3 is CASSYGGASYYGYTF. CDR3 sequence (DNA): TGTGCCAGCAGCTACGGGGGGGCGTCCTACTATGGCTACACCTTC.

The chain employs TRBV20-1 and TRBJ2-4; 7 bases line up with TRBD2. Germline values: CDR1 DFQATT, CDR2 SNEGSKA (reference sequence). J lost 0 bases, V lost 6 bases, and 17 bases had no gene match. This CDR3 comprises 18 residues. The chain's CDR3 is CSAKASSGNHIAKNIQYF. CDR3 bases: TGCAGTGCCAAGGCTTCTAGCGGAAACCATATAGCCAAAAACATTCAGTACTTC.

This clonotype was observed a handful of times. The chain links TRBV20-1 to TRBJ1-2, with D maybe TRBD1 (6 bases). The V and J ends lost 6 bases and 0 bases respectively, with 17 bases between them. The CDR3 is made up of 15 amino acids. CDR1 is DFQATT and CDR2 is SNEGSKA in the germline V gene (reference sequence). The CDR3 sequence: CSASPRTGSNYGYTF. The CDR3 nucleotides read TGCAGTGCCAGCCCCCGAACAGGGTCTAACTATGGCTACACCTTC.

The chain links TRBV7-2 to TRBJ2-7; TRBD2 agrees at 12 bases. The germline CDR1 and CDR2 sequences are SGHTA and FQGNSA. This CDR3 has 16 residues. Trimming took 5 bases from V and 2 from J; bases not matched to a gene: 7. The CDR3 protein is CASSRGLAGPTYEQYF. As DNA, the CDR3 is TGTGCCAGCAGCCGAGGACTAGCGGGGCCAACCTACGAGCAGTACTTC.

The chain uses TRBV12-3 or TRBV12-4 and TRBJ2-2; 9 positions agree with TRBD1. The CDR3 runs 16 residues. V was clipped by 5 bases and J by 2 bases; unmatched bases: 6. DNA for the CDR3: TGTGCCAGCAGTGCCGACAGGGGGGTCAACACCGGGGAGCTGTTTTTT. Translation: CASSADRGVNTGELFF.

The CDR3 protein is CASSLEAAPMSDTQYF. For the CDR3, the DNA is TGTGCCAGCAGCTTAGAGGCGGCTCCGATGTCAGATACGCAGTATTTT. The V gene is TRBV7-2, the J gene TRBJ2-3; D unresolved. V gave up 1 base and J gave up 4 bases, with 15 bases separating them. CDR3 length: 16 residues. Germline values: CDR1 SGHTA, CDR2 FQGNSA.

The chain links TRBV28 to TRBJ2-3; 10 nucleotides agree with TRBD2. Germline lookup yields CDR1 MDHEN and CDR2 SYDVKM. The CDR3 is 18 residues long. V dropped 6 bases and J dropped 0; count of bases not matched to a gene: 12. DNA for the CDR3: TGTGCCAGCAGCCCCGATCCGCTAGCGGGAGCTAGCACAGATACGCAGTATTTT. Its translation is CASSPDPLAGASTDTQYF.

The J gene is TRBJ1-4, the V gene TRBV28; D gene ambiguous. The CDR3 covers 14 residues. Per the germline V gene, CDR1 is MDHEN and CDR2 is SYDVKM. The V gene lost 2 bases and the J gene lost 8 bases, with 12 bases spanning the gap. CDR3 bases: TGTGCCAGCAGTTTAGGAGGGATGAGCGAAAAACTGTTTTTT. It yields the protein CASSLGGMSEKLFF.

This chain uses TRBV6-1 with TRBJ1-5; D may be TRBD1 (6 bases). Deletions cut 8 bases from V and 5 bases from J, with 16 bases between. The CDR3 is 14 residues long. Germline V CDR1 and CDR2: MNHNS, SASEGT. CDR3: CASFSRDTHQPQHF. In DNA, the CDR3 is TGTGCCAGCTTTTCCCGGGACACCCATCAGCCCCAGCATTTT.

The V call is TRBV7-2, the J call TRBJ1-2, with D tentatively TRBD1 (5 bases). The CDR3 spans 16 residues. V lost 5 bases to trimming and J lost 6 bases, with 22 bases between them. Germline V gene data show CDR1 as SGHTA and CDR2 as FQGNSA. Here the CDR3 reads CASSPQLGRESDGYTF. The CDR3 bases are TGTGCCAGCAGCCCCCAGTTGGGCAGGGAAAGTGATGGCTACACCTTC.

The J gene is TRBJ1-5, the V gene TRBV30; D uncertain. In germline, CDR1 is GTSNPN, CDR2 SVGIG (reference sequence). This CDR3 has 16 residues. Trimming left V 2 bases short and J 3 bases short, with 17 bases between. CDR3 nucleotide sequence: TGTGCCTGGAGTACACGGGCAGGCAGTTTCAATCAGCCCCAGCATTTT. Translation gives CAWSTRAGSFNQPQHF.

The V call is TRBV21-1, the J call TRBJ2-7. TRBV21-1 is listed as a pseudogene. This CDR3 has 14 residues. CDR3 residues: CASSVYPSSYEQYF. DNA for the CDR3: TGTGCCAGCAGCGTATACCCCAGCTCCTACGAGCAGTACTTC.

The rearrangement links TRBV4-1 to TRBJ2-5, with 7 positions matching TRBD1. Germline assignment: CDR1 MGHRA and CDR2 YSYEKL. This CDR3 is built from 20 residues. The ends lost 1 base at V and 1 base at J; junction bases unmatched: 18. Here the CDR3 reads CASSQVLRPWDSTSQETQYF. CDR3 DNA: TGCGCCAGCAGCCAAGTCCTTCGACCTTGGGACAGTACATCCCAAGAGACCCAGTACTTC.

The chain uses TRBV7-9 and TRBJ1-5; weak D call: TRBD1 (5 bases). CDR1 and CDR2 (germline): SEHNR, FQNEAQ (reference sequence). The CDR3 totals 16 residues. Trimming shortened V by 5 bases and J by 5 bases, and 19 bases separated the two germline ends. The CDR3 DNA sequence: TGTGCCAGCAGCCAATCAAACGGGGGGAAGCATCAGCCCCAGCATTTT. As protein: CASSQSNGGKHQPQHF.

V gene TRBV20-1 combines with J gene TRBJ2-2; no reliable D call. This CDR3 contains 14 residues. Germline V gene data show CDR1 as DFQATT and CDR2 as SNEGSKA (reference sequence). Between the trimmed V and J ends, which lost 4 bases and 8 bases, there was a span of 17 bases. The CDR3 sequence is CSATPHPRFGELFF. The DNA of the CDR3 is TGCAGTGCTACCCCACACCCTAGGTTTGGGGAGCTGTTTTTT.

The genes are TRBV4-1 and TRBJ2-5; 10 positions match TRBD2. Germline V CDR1 and CDR2: MGHRA, YSYEKL. J gave up 8 bases and V 0 bases, and 12 bases lay outside the gene matches. The CDR3 has 17 residues. In DNA form, the CDR3 reads TGCGCCAGCAGCCAAGATAGAGAATCTAGCGGGAGATCCACCCAGTACTTC. It specifies CASSQDRESSGRSTQYF.

This chain connects TRBV20-1 to TRBJ2-3; 10 bases match TRBD2. Per germline, CDR1 DFQATT and CDR2 SNEGSKA (reference sequence). The V gene end was trimmed by 3 bases and the J gene end by 6 bases; junction bases not matched to a gene: 21. The CDR3 totals 19 residues. In nucleotides, the CDR3 is TGCAGTGCTAGTAGGCCTTTCTGGACTAGCGGAAATGAGGGGGATACGCAGTATTTT. Amino acids: CSASRPFWTSGNEGDTQYF.

The V and J genes are TRBV15 and TRBJ2-2; no firm D call. Germline assignment: CDR1 LNHNV and CDR2 YYDKDF (reference sequence). Trimming took 5 bases from V and 3 from J, leaving 10 bases between them. This CDR3 region has 14 residues. In nucleotides, the CDR3 is TGTGCCACCAGCCAGGCAGGATACACCGGGGAGCTGTTTTTT. This translates into CATSQAGYTGELFF. Full variable domain (remainder filled in from reference TRBV15 and TRBJ2-2): DAMVIQNPRYQVTQFGKPVTLSCSQTLNHNVMYWYQQKSSQAPKLLFHYYDKDFNNEADTPDNFQSRRPNTSFCFLDIRSPGLGDTAMYLCATSQAGYTGELFFGEGSRLTVL.

The J gene is TRBJ2-7, the V gene TRBV27; TRBD2 might be the D (5 bases). Germline-derived CDR1 and CDR2 are MNHEY and SMNVEV (reference sequence). Trimming shortened V by 6 bases and J by 2 bases, and 17 bases separated the two germline ends. The CDR3 runs to 15 residues. As DNA, the CDR3 is TGTGCCAGCAGACCTACGAGTACGGGGACCTACGAGCAGTACTTC. As protein: CASRPTSTGTYEQYF.

V usage is TRBV6-2 or TRBV6-3 and J usage is TRBJ1-6; tentatively, D is TRBD1 (5 bases). CDR3 length: 19 amino acids. Looked up from germline, CDR1 is MNHEY and CDR2 is SVGEGT. V was pared by 6 bases and J by 14 bases, with 35 bases between. The CDR3 loop is CASRRRHEADKRGPPALHF. In DNA form, the CDR3 reads TGTGCCAGCAGACGCCGACACGAGGCGGATAAAAGGGGACCACCCGCCCTCCACTTT.

The chain combines TRBV6-1 with TRBJ2-7, with 8 bases fitting TRBD2. With V trimmed by 6 bases and J by 2 bases, 12 bases remained unmatched. The CDR3 is 16 amino acids. The V gene's germline CDR1 is MNHNS and CDR2 SASEGT. The CDR3 coding sequence is TGTGCCAGCAGCAGACCCGGGGGGGACCTAACCTACGAGCAGTACTTC. It encodes CASSRPGGDLTYEQYF.

The chain recombines TRBV5-1 with TRBJ2-7; 9 bases map to TRBD2. This CDR3 has 15 residues. V dropped 0 bases and J dropped 6; count of bases not matched to a gene: 7. Germline-derived CDR1 and CDR2 are SGHRS and YFSETQ. Here the CDR3 reads CASSLEGTSFGEQYF. In DNA form, the CDR3 reads TGCGCCAGCAGCTTGGAGGGGACTAGCTTCGGCGAGCAGTACTTC.